Listed here are 25 T cell receptor beta chains from one sample, sequenced in a study of CXCR4 blockade with PD-1 therapy in pancreatic cancer. Sequenced by immunoSEQ multiplex PCR; TCRdb stores in-frame clones only, minus some. The table includes roughly 2,500 clones, about 45% detected once. Material for sequencing was tumor tissue. The origin of the receptors is a human donor with pancreatic ductal adenocarcinoma.

The rearrangement links TRBV18 to TRBJ2-1; TRBD2 matches at 10 bases. The CDR3 is 17 residues long. V lost 3 bases, J lost 0 bases, and 5 bases stayed unmatched. Germline lookup yields CDR1 KGHSH and CDR2 LQKENI. CDR3 sequence (DNA): TGTGCCAGCTCACCGATCTTAGCGGGAGGCTCCTACAATGAGCAGTTCTTC. Translating gives CASSPILAGGSYNEQFF.

This chain connects TRBV19 to TRBJ1-2; 8 positions agree with TRBD1. The CDR3 spans 15 residues. The V and J ends lost 3 bases and 3 bases, in that order; junction bases with no gene match: 6. CDR1 and CDR2 (germline): LNHDA, SQIVND (reference sequence). The CDR3 here is CASSIGQGRDYGYTF. DNA of the CDR3: TGTGCCAGTAGTATCGGACAGGGCCGGGACTATGGCTACACCTTC.

The J gene is TRBJ1-1, the V gene TRBV29-1, with unresolved D. The CDR3 is 12 amino acids. V dropped 3 bases and J dropped 1 base, with 6 bases sitting between them. CDR1 is SQVTM, CDR2 ANQGSEA, per germline. Here the CDR3 DNA reads TGCAGCGTTGACTCGGCGAACACTGAAGCTTTCTTT. Protein sequence: CSVDSANTEAFF.

This clone was observed a few times. The V call is TRBV9, the J call TRBJ1-2; unclear D gene. The V end was cut by 5 bases, the J end by 6 bases, with 20 bases between. Germline V gives CDR1 SGDLS, CDR2 YYNGEE. The CDR3 contains 15 residues. The chain's CDR3 is CASSYPRTGRDGYTF. CDR3 DNA: TGTGCCAGCAGTTACCCGAGGACGGGTAGGGATGGCTACACCTTC. Full variable domain (outside the CDR3, taken from reference TRBV9 and TRBJ1-2): DSGVTQTPKHLITATGQRVTLRCSPRSGDLSVYWYQQSLDQGLQFLIQYYNGEERAKGNILERFSAQQFPDLHSELNLSSLELGDSALYFCASSYPRTGRDGYTFGSGTRLTVV.

This clone occurred a few times. The rearrangement joins TRBV10-2 to TRBJ1-1; D is undetermined. Germline V lookup: CDR1 WSHSY, CDR2 SAAADI. This CDR3 is built from 12 residues. The ends were cut back, 7 bases at V and 1 base at J, with 7 bases in the middle. The CDR3 reads CASTLGNTEAFF. CDR3 nucleotides: TGCGCCAGCACCCTGGGGAACACTGAAGCTTTCTTT.

Only a few counts were recorded for this clone. The chain has TRBV5-1 and TRBJ1-1; tentatively, D is TRBD1 (6 bases). This CDR3 region has 15 residues. Germline CDR1 and CDR2: SGHRS and YFSETQ. The V and J ends lost 0 bases and 4 bases respectively, with 13 bases between them. CDR3 DNA: TGCGCCAGCAGCTTGGGTGGGGGCGCAGGCACTGAAGCTTTCTTT. It codes for CASSLGGGAGTEAFF.

This rearrangement joins TRBV30 to TRBJ2-7; the D is unclear. CDR1 is GTSNPN and CDR2 is SVGIG in the germline V gene (reference sequence). CDR3 size: 11 residues. V shed 5 bases and J shed 6 bases, with 11 bases lying between them. The DNA of the CDR3 is TGTGCCTGGGGTCAAGGGCCCGAGCAGTACTTC. Amino acid sequence: CAWGQGPEQYF.

This chain connects TRBV28 to TRBJ1-1, with a weak D call TRBD1 (5 bases). CDR3 length equals 14 residues. The V gene's germline CDR1 is MDHEN and CDR2 SYDVKM. With 6 bases removed from V and 7 bases from J, the gap between germline ends came to 18 bases. The CDR3 protein is CASSRAGGVSEAFF. The CDR3 DNA reads as TGTGCCAGCAGCCGCGCTGGGGGGGTCAGTGAAGCTTTCTTT.

The chain has TRBV10-3 and TRBJ2-7, with a possible D match to TRBD2 (6 bases). V lost 10 bases and J 4 bases, leaving 20 bases between the germline ends. The CDR3 runs 14 residues. In germline, CDR1 is ENHRY, CDR2 SYGVKD. CDR3 bases: TGTGCCAGCGGGGTAGGGTCCTTGAGGTACGAGCAGTACTTC. Its translation: CASGVGSLRYEQYF.

This rearrangement joins TRBV9 to TRBJ2-1; 14 positions match TRBD2. Per germline, CDR1 SGDLS and CDR2 YYNGEE. The CDR3 extends over 15 amino acids. Germline trimming cut 4 bases from V and 6 bases from J; bases unmatched to any gene: 3. DNA of the CDR3: TGTGCCAGCAGCTCCGGGACTAGCGGGGGCAATGAGCAGTTCTTC. Translated, it gives CASSSGTSGGNEQFF.

The rearrangement uses TRBV15 and TRBJ2-7; D may be TRBD2 (5 bases). Germline V CDR1 and CDR2: LNHNV, YYDKDF (reference sequence). V was cut by 0 bases and J by 1 base, with 7 bases left in between. The CDR3 is 14 amino acids. CDR3 residues: CATSRDRGSYEQYF. The CDR3 bases are TGTGCCACCAGCAGAGATCGGGGTTCCTACGAGCAGTACTTC.

V is TRBV23-1 and J is TRBJ1-1; 7 positions agree with TRBD1. TRBV23-1 is an open reading frame, and its role is uncertain. This CDR3 contains 13 residues. V lost 6 bases to trimming and J lost 1 base; unmatched junction nucleotides: 2. CDR3 in amino acids: CASSNRGNTEAFF. CDR3 DNA: TGCGCCAGCAGCAACAGGGGGAACACTGAAGCTTTCTTT.

The gene calls are TRBV19 and TRBJ2-2, with 12 bases aligning to TRBD2. Germline V gene sequence: CDR1 LNHDA, CDR2 SQIVND (reference sequence). With V trimmed by 5 bases and J by 7 bases, 5 bases remained unmatched. This CDR3 has 15 residues. The CDR3 here is CASSLGLAGSGELFF. The CDR3 DNA reads as TGTGCCAGTAGTTTAGGACTAGCGGGGAGCGGGGAGCTGTTTTTT.

This clone qualifies as medium-sized. J is TRBJ1-1 and V is TRBV11-3; no reliable D call. Germline CDR1 and CDR2: SGHNT and YENEEA. Trimming cost V 2 bases and J 1 base, with 11 bases left between them. This CDR3 is built from 15 residues. CDR3 sequence: CASSLSFLGNTEAFF. DNA of the CDR3: TGTGCCAGCAGCTTATCATTTCTGGGGAACACTGAAGCTTTCTTT.

The chain has TRBV19 and TRBJ2-3, with D possibly TRBD1 on 6 matching bases. This CDR3 region has 16 residues. Germline V gene data show CDR1 as LNHDA and CDR2 as SQIVND (reference sequence). V gave up 0 bases and J gave up 4 bases, with 14 bases separating them. CDR3 in amino acids: CASSIDPGQGADTQYF. Here the CDR3 DNA reads TGTGCCAGTAGTATAGATCCGGGACAAGGGGCAGATACGCAGTATTTT.

The rearrangement links TRBV30 to TRBJ2-7; possible D gene TRBD2, 6 bases. Germline-derived CDR1 and CDR2 are GTSNPN and SVGIG (reference sequence). The length of the CDR3 is 12 residues. V lost 1 base and J 4 bases, leaving 8 bases between the germline ends. This CDR3 is CAWSERVYEQYF. Here the CDR3 DNA reads TGTGCCTGGAGTGAGCGGGTTTACGAGCAGTACTTC.

This clone was seen only a few times. This rearrangement joins TRBV27 to TRBJ1-4; maybe TRBD1 (5 bases). Germline-derived CDR1 and CDR2 are MNHEY and SMNVEV (reference sequence). The CDR3 runs to 15 residues. V was pared by 3 bases and J by 1 base, with 9 bases between. CDR3 region: CASSFYGGTNEKLFF. In nucleotides, the CDR3 is TGTGCCAGCAGTTTCTATGGGGGAACTAATGAAAAACTGTTTTTT.

By proportion, this clone is medium-sized. This rearrangement joins TRBV9 to TRBJ1-1; perhaps TRBD1 as D (5 bases). V shed 5 bases and J shed 5 bases, with 13 bases lying between them. Per the germline V gene, CDR1 is SGDLS and CDR2 is YYNGEE. The CDR3 loop spans 13 amino acids. The CDR3 reads CASSHDGGTEAFF. The CDR3 coding sequence is TGTGCCAGCAGTCATGACGGGGGTACTGAAGCTTTCTTT.

This chain connects TRBV28 to TRBJ2-7; the D gene is possibly TRBD2 (5 bases). This CDR3 has 15 amino acids. V gave up 5 bases and J gave up 3 bases, with 17 bases separating them. Per the germline V gene, CDR1 is MDHEN and CDR2 is SYDVKM. The CDR3 DNA sequence: TGTGCCAGCAGTCAGTCTCAGGACGGGAACTACGAGCAGTACTTC. As protein: CASSQSQDGNYEQYF. The full variable domain, completed using reference TRBV28 and TRBJ2-7, is DVKVTQSSRYLVKRTGEKVFLECVQDMDHENMFWYRQDPGLGLRLIYFSYDVKMKEKGDIPEGYSVSREKKERFSLILESASTNQTSMYLCASSQSQDGNYEQYFGPGTRLTVT.

This chain connects TRBV18 to TRBJ2-5, with D unresolved. Trimming stripped 2 bases from V and 4 bases from J, with 8 bases between. Germline V gene sequence: CDR1 KGHSH, CDR2 LQKENI. This CDR3 comprises 13 residues. CDR3 in amino acids: CASSPVAPETQYF. The CDR3 nucleotides read TGTGCCAGCTCACCAGTAGCACCAGAGACCCAGTACTTC.

The chain employs TRBV19 and TRBJ1-1; no definite D call. This CDR3 region has 13 residues. CDR1 is LNHDA, CDR2 SQIVND, per germline (reference sequence). The V and J ends lost 6 bases and 6 bases respectively, with 14 bases between them. The CDR3: CASRGIGGSEAFF. CDR3 nucleotide sequence: TGTGCCAGTAGGGGCATTGGAGGCTCTGAAGCTTTCTTT.

The rearrangement joins TRBV29-1 to TRBJ2-3; 7 bases fit TRBD2. Per germline, CDR1 SQVTM and CDR2 ANQGSEA. CDR3 length equals 14 residues. The V and J ends lost 0 bases and 6 bases, in that order; junction bases with no gene match: 6. DNA of the CDR3: TGCAGCGTTGAAGAGGGAGGGTATGGGGATACGCAGTATTTT. It yields the protein CSVEEGGYGDTQYF.

This sequence joins TRBV18 and TRBJ2-7; tentatively, D is TRBD1 (6 bases). Germline-derived CDR1 and CDR2 are KGHSH and LQKENI. Trimming pared 0 bases from V and 4 bases from J, leaving 7 bases between. The CDR3 is made up of 13 amino acids. The CDR3 loop reads CASSPPDRYEQYF. The CDR3 region has the DNA TGTGCCAGCTCACCACCAGACAGGTACGAGCAGTACTTC.

The genes are TRBV12-5 and TRBJ2-3; D gene uncertain. CDR1 and CDR2 from the germline V gene are LGHNT and FRNRAP. The germline V and J ends were trimmed by 6 bases and 8 bases, with 15 bases remaining between them. The CDR3 runs to 13 residues. CDR3 amino acids: CASGQAAAGTQYF. The CDR3 region has the DNA TGTGCTAGTGGGCAGGCCGCTGCAGGTACGCAGTATTTT. Variable domain in full (rest from reference TRBV12-5 and TRBJ2-3): DARVTQTPRHKVTEMGQEVTMRCQPILGHNTVFWYRQTMMQGLELLAYFRNRAPLDDSGMPKDRFSAEMPDATLATLKIQPSEPRDSAVYFCASGQAAAGTQYFGPGTRLTVL.

The chain recombines TRBV5-1 with TRBJ2-6; D unresolved. The CDR3 consists of 17 residues. The germline CDR1 and CDR2 sequences are SGHRS and YFSETQ. V dropped 0 bases and J dropped 4 bases, with 14 bases sitting between them. CDR3: CASSLDAIGSGANVLTF. In DNA, the CDR3 is TGCGCCAGCAGCTTGGACGCCATCGGGTCCGGGGCCAACGTCCTGACTTTC.